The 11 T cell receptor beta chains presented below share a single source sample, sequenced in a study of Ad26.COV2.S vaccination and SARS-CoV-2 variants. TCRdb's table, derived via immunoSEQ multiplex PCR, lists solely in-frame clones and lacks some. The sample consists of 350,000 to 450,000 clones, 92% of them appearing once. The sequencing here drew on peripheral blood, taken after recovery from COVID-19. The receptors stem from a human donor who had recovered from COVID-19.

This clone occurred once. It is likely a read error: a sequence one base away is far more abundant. The CDR3 loop reads CASSYSGNTEAFF. The CDR3 nucleotides are TGTGCCAGCAGTTATTCGGGGAACACTGAAGCTTTCTTT. The J gene is TRBJ1-1, the V gene TRBV27; D is ambiguous. CDR3 length: 13 amino acids. Trimming cost V 4 bases and J 1 base, with 7 bases left between them. CDR1 MNHEY and CDR2 SMNVEV come from the germline V gene (reference sequence).

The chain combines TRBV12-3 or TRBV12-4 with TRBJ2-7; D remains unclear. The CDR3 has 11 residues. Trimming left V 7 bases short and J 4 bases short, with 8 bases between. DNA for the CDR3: TGTGCCAGCACTAAGGGATACGAGCAGTACTTC. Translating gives CASTKGYEQYF.

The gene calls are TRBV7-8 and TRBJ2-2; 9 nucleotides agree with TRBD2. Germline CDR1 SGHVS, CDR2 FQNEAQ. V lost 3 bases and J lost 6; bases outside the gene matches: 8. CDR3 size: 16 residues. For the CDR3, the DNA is TGTGCCAGCAGCTTGGGGTTAGCGGGGGCCGCCGGGGAGCTGTTTTTT. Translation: CASSLGLAGAAGELFF.

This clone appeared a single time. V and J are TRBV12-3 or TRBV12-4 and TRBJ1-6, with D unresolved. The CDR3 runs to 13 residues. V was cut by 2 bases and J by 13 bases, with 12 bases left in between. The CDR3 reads CASSLTPIWPLHF. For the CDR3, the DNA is TGTGCCAGCAGTTTAACTCCTATATGGCCCCTCCACTTT.

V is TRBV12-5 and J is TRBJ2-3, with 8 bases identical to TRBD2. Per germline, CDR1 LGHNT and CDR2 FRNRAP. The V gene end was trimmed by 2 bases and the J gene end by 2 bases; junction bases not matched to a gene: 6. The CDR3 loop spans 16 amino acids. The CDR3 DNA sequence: TGTGCTAGTGGTTTGAATGCGGGGGGTTTCACAGATACGCAGTATTTT. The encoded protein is CASGLNAGGFTDTQYF.

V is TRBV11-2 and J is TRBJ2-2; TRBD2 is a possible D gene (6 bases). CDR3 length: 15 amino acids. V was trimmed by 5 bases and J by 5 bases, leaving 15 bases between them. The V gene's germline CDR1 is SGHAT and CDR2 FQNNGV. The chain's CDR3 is CASSAAGTLTGELFF. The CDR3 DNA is TGTGCCAGCAGCGCGGCGGGGACTCTTACCGGGGAGCTGTTTTTT.

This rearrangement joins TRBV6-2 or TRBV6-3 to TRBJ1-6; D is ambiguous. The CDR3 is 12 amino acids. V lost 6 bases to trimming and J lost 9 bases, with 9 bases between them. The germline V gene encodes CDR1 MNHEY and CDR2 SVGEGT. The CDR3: CASSWAGSPLHF. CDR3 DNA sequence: TGTGCCAGCAGCTGGGCTGGTTCACCCCTCCACTTT.

In DNA, the CDR3 is TGTGCCAGCGTCGACTGGGGGAGCGATACGCAGTATTTT. Amino acid sequence: CASVDWGSDTQYF. This chain connects TRBV3-1 (or the pseudogene TRBV3-2) to TRBJ2-3, with D perhaps matching TRBD1 or TRBD2 (5 bases each). This CDR3 region has 13 residues. Trimming cost V 8 bases and J 6 bases, with 15 bases left between them. Germline loops: CDR1 LGHDT, CDR2 YNNKEL (reference sequence).

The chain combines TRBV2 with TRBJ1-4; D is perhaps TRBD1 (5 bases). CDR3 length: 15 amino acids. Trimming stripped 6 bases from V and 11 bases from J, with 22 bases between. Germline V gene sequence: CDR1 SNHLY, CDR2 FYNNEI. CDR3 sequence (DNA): TGTGCCAGCAGGCCCGGGACGTCTACCGGGAAGAAACTGTTTTTT. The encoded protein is CASRPGTSTGKKLFF.

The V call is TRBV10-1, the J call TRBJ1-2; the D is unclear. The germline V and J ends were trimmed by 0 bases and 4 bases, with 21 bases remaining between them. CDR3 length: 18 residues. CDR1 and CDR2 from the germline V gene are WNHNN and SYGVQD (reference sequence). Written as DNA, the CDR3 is TGCGCCAGCAGTGAGTCGGCCATGGCTTACCTACACCCCTATGGCTACACCTTC. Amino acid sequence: CASSESAMAYLHPYGYTF.

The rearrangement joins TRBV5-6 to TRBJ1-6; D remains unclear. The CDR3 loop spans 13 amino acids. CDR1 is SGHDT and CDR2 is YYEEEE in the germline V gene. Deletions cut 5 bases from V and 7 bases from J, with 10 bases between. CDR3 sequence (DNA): TGTGCCAGCAGTTCGGGTTACAATTCACCCCTCCACTTT. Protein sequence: CASSSGYNSPLHF.